The 30 T cell receptor beta chains in this list originate from one sample, sequenced in a study of cytomegalovirus exposure and HLA in healthy donors. Sequencing used immunoSEQ multiplex PCR; TCRdb keeps in-frame clones, though not all of them. The sample holds about 360,000 clones, roughly 90% seen once. Material: PBMCs. The receptors come from a woman in her late teens or twenties in good health and CMV-seronegative.

The chain links TRBV5-8 to TRBJ2-7; 7 positions match TRBD2. The CDR3 covers 13 residues. Unmatched junction bases numbered 4, after V lost 3 bases and J lost 4 bases. Per the germline V gene, CDR1 is SGHTS and CDR2 is YDEGEE. CDR3: CASSWGREYEQYF. Here the CDR3 DNA reads TGTGCCAGCAGCTGGGGGAGGGAATACGAGCAGTACTTC. The full variable domain, completed using reference TRBV5-8 and TRBJ2-7, is EAGVTQSPTHLIKTRGQQATLRCSPISGHTSVYWYQQALGLGLQFLLWYDEGEERNRGNFPPRFSGRQFPNYSSELNVNALELEDSALYLCASSWGREYEQYFGPGTRLTVT.

This chain uses TRBV19 with TRBJ2-3; perhaps TRBD2 as D (5 bases). The CDR3 totals 15 residues. V lost 7 bases, J lost 6 bases, and 20 bases lay in between. The V gene's germline CDR1 is LNHDA and CDR2 SQIVND (reference sequence). The CDR3 DNA follows: TGTGCCAGTAAGGTTTGGCTGGAGGCCCCGGATACGCAGTATTTT. It encodes CASKVWLEAPDTQYF.

The chain uses TRBV7-6 and TRBJ2-7; D gene ambiguous. V was pared by 5 bases and J by 7 bases, with 9 bases between. The CDR3 spans 11 residues. Germline V gene data show CDR1 as SGHVS and CDR2 as FNYEAQ. CDR3 sequence: CASSDDLEQYF. The DNA of the CDR3 is TGTGCCAGCAGCGATGACTTGGAGCAGTACTTC.

V and J are TRBV30 and TRBJ1-3; 7 positions match TRBD1. The CDR3 loop spans 15 amino acids. The J segment lost 2 bases and the V segment lost 0 bases, leaving 4 bases of the junction unmatched. Germline CDR1 reads GTSNPN; CDR2 reads SVGIG (reference sequence). DNA of the CDR3: TGTGCCTGGAGTGTCTCCGACAGGGCTGGAAACACCATATATTTT. This gives the protein CAWSVSDRAGNTIYF.

This sequence joins TRBV15 and TRBJ2-7; D perhaps matches TRBD1 (6 bases). Germline CDR1 and CDR2: LNHNV and YYDKDF (reference sequence). This CDR3 is 14 amino acids long. Trimming removed 4 bases at V and 4 bases at J, with 14 bases between. CDR3 nucleotides: TGTGCCACCAGCAAGAGTGGGGGCGGGTACGAGCAGTACTTC. It encodes CATSKSGGGYEQYF.

The V and J genes are TRBV4-2 and TRBJ2-1, with D perhaps TRBD2 (5 bases). Trimming removed 0 bases from V and 9 bases from J, with 12 bases in between. There are 14 residues in the CDR3. Germline loops: CDR1 LGHNA, CDR2 YNFKEQ. In nucleotides, the CDR3 is TGTGCCAGCAGCCAAGATCAAGGAGGCCCTGAGCAGTTCTTC. This codes for CASSQDQGGPEQFF.

The genes are TRBV7-3 and TRBJ2-1, with D unresolved. Germline V gene sequence: CDR1 SGHTA, CDR2 FQGTGA. With 1 base removed from V and 8 bases from J, the gap between germline ends came to 6 bases. The CDR3 consists of 12 residues. CDR3 sequence: CASSLNSDEQFF. The CDR3 DNA follows: TGTGCCAGCAGCTTAAACTCTGATGAGCAGTTCTTC. Combining the CDR3 with reference TRBV7-3 and TRBJ2-1 gives the whole variable domain GAGVSQTPSNKVTEKGKYVELRCDPISGHTALYWYRQSLGQGPEFLIYFQGTGAADDSGLPNDRFFAVRPEGSVSTLKIQRTERGDSAVYLCASSLNSDEQFFGPGTRLTVL.

This chain uses TRBV4-1 with TRBJ1-6; D remains ambiguous. This CDR3 has 14 residues. V shed 4 bases and J shed 8 bases, with 12 bases lying between them. Germline V CDR1 and CDR2: MGHRA, YSYEKL. The CDR3 nucleotides read TGCGCCAGCAGCCCTCTGAATAGCGATTCACCCCTCCACTTT. Residues: CASSPLNSDSPLHF.

V and J are TRBV5-4 and TRBJ1-2; D not certain. Germline V gene lookup returns CDR1 SGHNT and CDR2 YYREEE (reference sequence). There are 15 residues in the CDR3. Trimming cost V 0 bases and J 0 bases, with 9 bases left between them. The CDR3 is CASSLGQSTNYGYTF. The CDR3 DNA reads as TGTGCCAGCAGCTTGGGGCAGTCAACTAACTATGGCTACACCTTC.

The chain has TRBV7-9 and TRBJ2-7; D perhaps matches TRBD1 (6 bases). Germline V gene sequence: CDR1 SEHNR, CDR2 FQNEAQ (reference sequence). The CDR3 totals 16 residues. With 5 bases removed from V and 3 bases from J, the gap between germline ends came to 20 bases. The CDR3 loop reads CASSADSQPSVYEQYF. The CDR3 bases are TGTGCCAGCAGCGCGGACAGCCAGCCATCCGTCTACGAGCAGTACTTC. Drawing the rest from reference TRBV7-9 and TRBJ2-7, the complete variable domain is DTGVSQNPRHKITKRGQNVTFRCDPISEHNRLYWYRQTLGQGPEFLTYFQNEAQLEKSRLLSDRFSAERPKGSFSTLEIQRTEQGDSAMYLCASSADSQPSVYEQYFGPGTRLTVT.

The gene calls are TRBV6-4 and TRBJ1-1, with D tentatively TRBD1 (6 bases). V gave up 6 bases and J gave up 2 bases, with 10 bases separating them. The CDR3 is 13 residues long. From germline, CDR1 is MRHNA and CDR2 SNTAGT. The DNA of the CDR3 is TGTGCCAGCAGGGGAGGGGGTAACACTGAAGCTTTCTTT. This sequence encodes CASRGGGNTEAFF.

The chain couples TRBV7-6 to TRBJ2-3; 7 bases match TRBD2. In germline, CDR1 is SGHVS, CDR2 FNYEAQ. The trim removed 2 bases at V and 3 bases at J, leaving 2 bases unmatched. The CDR3 is made up of 14 amino acids. CDR3 residues: CASSLLAETDTQYF. The CDR3 coding sequence is TGTGCCAGCAGCTTACTAGCGGAAACAGATACGCAGTATTTT. Combining the CDR3 with reference TRBV7-6 and TRBJ2-3 gives the whole variable domain GAGVSQSPRYKVTKRGQDVALRCDPISGHVSLYWYRQALGQGPEFLTYFNYEAQQDKSGLPNDRFSAERPEGSISTLTIQRTEQRDSAMYRCASSLLAETDTQYFGPGTRLTVL.

In this sample, this clone turned up a few times. The V call is TRBV30, the J call TRBJ1-2, with TRBD1 as a possible D gene (6 bases). This CDR3 is built from 12 residues. Trimming stripped 5 bases from V and 8 bases from J, with 15 bases between. Germline V CDR1 and CDR2: GTSNPN, SVGIG (reference sequence). CDR3 in amino acids: CAWQTKTGGYTF. CDR3 DNA sequence: TGTGCCTGGCAAACCAAGACAGGCGGCTACACCTTC.

The V call is TRBV7-9, the J call TRBJ1-1; D is undetermined. The V gene lost 0 bases and the J gene lost 8 bases, with 10 bases spanning the gap. This CDR3 spans 13 amino acids. Germline-derived CDR1 and CDR2 are SEHNR and FQNEAQ (reference sequence). The CDR3 loop is CASSLAGWREAFF. Written as DNA, the CDR3 is TGTGCCAGCAGCTTAGCGGGTTGGAGAGAAGCTTTCTTT. Looking up the rest from reference TRBV7-9 and TRBJ1-1 gives the full variable domain: DTGVSQNPRHKITKRGQNVTFRCDPISEHNRLYWYRQTLGQGPEFLTYFQNEAQLEKSRLLSDRFSAERPKGSFSTLEIQRTEQGDSAMYLCASSLAGWREAFFGQGTRLTVV.

The CDR3 reads CASSTVLTNEKLFF. CDR3 bases: TGTGCCAGCAGCACAGTGTTAACTAATGAAAAACTGTTTTTT. The gene calls are TRBV6-1 and TRBJ1-4; D ambiguous. The CDR3 length is 14 residues. Germline V gene lookup returns CDR1 MNHNS and CDR2 SASEGT. Between the trimmed V and J ends, which lost 6 bases and 1 base, there was a span of 9 bases.

There are a few counts of this clone. The chain employs TRBV4-2 and TRBJ2-7; the match to TRBD2 covers 8 bases. The germline V gene encodes CDR1 LGHNA and CDR2 YNFKEQ. CDR3 length: 15 amino acids. V was pared by 2 bases and J by 7 bases, with 10 bases of the junction left unmatched. As DNA, the CDR3 is TGTGCCAGCAGCCAAACTAGCGGACACGTTTCGGAGCAGTACTTC. It specifies CASSQTSGHVSEQYF.

The chain recombines TRBV9 with TRBJ2-7; D uncertain. The V and J ends lost 4 bases and 6 bases respectively, with 11 bases between them. CDR1 is SGDLS, CDR2 YYNGEE, per germline. The length of the CDR3 is 12 residues. The CDR3 DNA reads as TGTGCCAGCAGCTCACGCGTCGGCGAGCAGTACTTC. This codes for CASSSRVGEQYF.

V gene TRBV28 combines with J gene TRBJ1-2; TRBD1 matches at 7 bases. Germline V CDR1 and CDR2: MDHEN, SYDVKM. V lost 6 bases to trimming and J lost 2 bases; unmatched junction nucleotides: 12. The CDR3 is made up of 16 amino acids. The CDR3: CASSPSLGQSNYGYTF. The DNA of the CDR3 is TGTGCCAGCAGCCCCAGTTTGGGACAGTCAAACTATGGCTACACCTTC.

The J gene is TRBJ1-2, the V gene TRBV28, with D perhaps matching TRBD1 (5 bases). Looked up from germline, CDR1 is MDHEN and CDR2 is SYDVKM. Trimming pared 5 bases from V and 4 bases from J, leaving 8 bases between. This CDR3 comprises 12 residues. Written as DNA, the CDR3 is TGTGCCAGCAGTCGGGGGATCTATGGCTACACCTTC. This translates into CASSRGIYGYTF.

This chain uses TRBV25-1 with TRBJ2-4, with 11 bases lining up with TRBD2. Germline V gene data show CDR1 as MGHDK and CDR2 as SYGVNS. The V segment lost 3 bases and the J segment 0 bases; nucleotides outside the gene matches: 7. This CDR3 comprises 18 residues. In DNA, the CDR3 is TGTGCCAGCAGTGATACTAGCGGGAGTCTGGGAGCCAAAAACATTCAGTACTTC. Residues: CASSDTSGSLGAKNIQYF.

This chain uses TRBV7-8 with TRBJ2-3; 10 bases match TRBD1. In germline, CDR1 is SGHVS, CDR2 FQNEAQ. This CDR3 spans 18 amino acids. The V gene end was trimmed by 3 bases and the J gene end by 0 bases; junction bases not matched to a gene: 9. CDR3 nucleotide sequence: TGTGCCAGCAGCTTGTCCGGGACAGGGGATGGAAGCACAGATACGCAGTATTTT. Amino acids: CASSLSGTGDGSTDTQYF.

V and J are TRBV27 and TRBJ1-2, with D uncertain. Trimming stripped 0 bases from V and 1 base from J, with 12 bases between. This CDR3 is 16 amino acids long. Germline lookup yields CDR1 MNHEY and CDR2 SMNVEV (reference sequence). CDR3 nucleotides: TGTGCCAGCAGTTTATCGCTGACCGGAGTTAACTATGGCTACACCTTC. Translation gives CASSLSLTGVNYGYTF.

The chain couples TRBV7-2 to TRBJ2-7, with TRBD1 identical over 7 bases. The CDR3 runs 14 residues. Germline V gene data show CDR1 as SGHTA and CDR2 as FQGNSA. V trimming: 3 bases; J trimming: 2 bases; junction bases outside the gene matches: 4. The CDR3 region has the DNA TGTGCCAGCAGCTTCGCACAGGGGCCCTACGAGCAGTACTTC. Its protein product is CASSFAQGPYEQYF.

The chain employs TRBV6-1 and TRBJ2-1; maybe TRBD1 (6 bases). Trimming cost V 3 bases and J 8 bases, with 23 bases left between them. The CDR3 extends over 17 amino acids. The germline gives CDR1 MNHNS, CDR2 SASEGT. The CDR3 spells CASSEGTGTPLEDEQFF. CDR3 bases: TGTGCCAGCAGTGAGGGGACCGGGACACCCCTAGAGGATGAGCAGTTCTTC.

The chain combines TRBV7-2 with TRBJ2-3; no clear D gene. The V end lost 2 bases, the J end lost 5 bases, and 5 bases lay between the germline ends. CDR1 and CDR2 from the germline V gene are SGHTA and FQGNSA. The CDR3 extends over 12 amino acids. The DNA of the CDR3 is TGTGCCAGCAGCTTATTCCGAGATACGCAGTATTTT. Translation gives CASSLFRDTQYF.

The J gene is TRBJ2-3, the V gene TRBV6-1; 10 bases are a match to TRBD2. This CDR3 spans 15 amino acids. CDR1 is MNHNS, CDR2 SASEGT, per germline. Trimming took 0 bases from V and 4 from J; bases not matched to a gene: 1. CDR3 residues: CASSEALAGADTQYF. The CDR3 region has the DNA TGTGCCAGCAGTGAAGCGCTAGCGGGAGCAGATACGCAGTATTTT.

The chain combines TRBV25-1 with TRBJ1-2; 10 nucleotides agree with TRBD1. This CDR3 is 15 amino acids long. V trimming: 4 bases; J trimming: 4 bases; junction bases outside the gene matches: 6. Germline CDR1 is MGHDK and CDR2 is SYGVNS. This CDR3 reads CASSGAGTGAYGYTF. DNA for the CDR3: TGTGCCAGCAGTGGCGCCGGGACAGGGGCCTATGGCTACACCTTC.

This clone has a single count. The chain joins TRBV6-1 to TRBJ2-2, with a tentative D call TRBD1 (5 bases). In germline, CDR1 is MNHNS, CDR2 SASEGT. The CDR3 has 19 amino acids. Trimming stripped 1 base from V and 4 bases from J, with 22 bases between. This CDR3 reads CASSEGQGYLTRGTGELFF. CDR3 DNA sequence: TGTGCCAGCAGTGAAGGGCAGGGCTACCTCACCCGAGGCACCGGGGAGCTGTTTTTT.

This clone was detected only once. This chain joins TRBV6-5 and TRBJ1-1; tentative D call: TRBD1 (6 bases). CDR1 is MNHEY and CDR2 is SVGAGI in the germline V gene. CDR3 length: 14 residues. The germline V and J ends were trimmed by 6 bases and 0 bases, with 11 bases remaining between them. CDR3 bases: TGTGCCAGCAGAACCAGGGACATGAACACTGAAGCTTTCTTT. Residues: CASRTRDMNTEAFF.

The chain joins TRBV18 to TRBJ2-2, with D uncertain. Germline assignment: CDR1 KGHSH and CDR2 LQKENI. This CDR3 spans 15 amino acids. V was trimmed by 1 base and J by 1 base, leaving 7 bases between them. The CDR3 DNA reads as TGTGCCAGCTCACCACGCCTCGGGAACACCGGGGAGCTGTTTTTT. Amino acid sequence: CASSPRLGNTGELFF.